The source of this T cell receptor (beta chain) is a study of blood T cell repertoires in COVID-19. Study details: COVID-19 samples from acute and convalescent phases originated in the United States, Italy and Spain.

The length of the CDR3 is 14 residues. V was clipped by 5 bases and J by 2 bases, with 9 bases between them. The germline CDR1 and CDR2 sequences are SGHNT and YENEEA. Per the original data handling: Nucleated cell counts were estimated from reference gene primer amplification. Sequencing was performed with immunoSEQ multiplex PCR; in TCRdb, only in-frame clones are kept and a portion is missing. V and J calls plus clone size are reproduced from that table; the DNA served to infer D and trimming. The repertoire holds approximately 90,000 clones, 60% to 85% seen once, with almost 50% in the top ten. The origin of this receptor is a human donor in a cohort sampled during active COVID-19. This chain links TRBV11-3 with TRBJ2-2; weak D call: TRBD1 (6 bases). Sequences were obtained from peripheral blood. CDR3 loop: CASSKQGNTGELFF. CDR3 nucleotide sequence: TGTGCCAGCAGCAAACAGGGAAACACCGGGGAGCTGTTTTTT.